This is a list of T cell receptor beta chains from one sample in a study of blood T cells in healthy people across ages. TCRdb analysed the 5' RACE reads with MiXCR anew, one entry per CDR3 protein. This sample carries about 970,000 distinct CDR3 sequences, approximately 50% of them seen once, and the ten largest clones take about 20%. Specimen: blood. The source is a woman aged 60-75 years in good health. Each CDR3 is given without its conserved first and last residue. Each record gives: V gene, CDR3 protein.

TRBV10-3	AVSGDGRPPDEQY
TRBV11-3	ASSSGTPWASSTDTQY
TRBV28	ASSASDTQY
TRBV6-2/TRBV6-3	ASSYEINGYNEQF
TRBV7-6	ASSLGTTSYNSPLH
TRBV20-1	SAGRESTDTQY
TRBV28	AVPGQGVETQY
TRBV11-2	ASSLRDPDNSPLH
TRBV6-6	ASTEKNGPNYEQY
TRBV4-1	ASSQLGMISGSTSYEQY
TRBV6-5	ASSSQGFDYGYT
TRBV5-1	ASSFQAQAEEQY
TRBV11-2	ASSPRPDWREGPPGANVLT
TRBV7-6	ASSLGRGLAGEKQETQY
TRBV20-1	SAAPRTSRRETQY
TRBV5-6	ASSLDVAAATDTQY
TRBV7-6	ANSSRKGSYEQY
TRBV20-1	SASPAELAGNEQF
TRBV6-1	ASSEAVARAYEQY
TRBV5-1	ASSLALIQETQY
TRBV20-1	SAQGWLDQPQH
TRBV7-9	ASSLSPPGGQETQY
TRBV15	ATSRGSWTSYQETQY
TRBV20-1	SADTGTSPKNIQY
TRBV3-1	ASGGLADSYEQY
TRBV6-5	ASSWDRDTQY
TRBV6-1	ASSLERVQY
TRBV7-9	ASSPSANEKLF
TRBV11-2	ASSPGRRDQETQY
TRBV10-1	ASSDPASTDTQY
TRBV6-1	ASSNWVTTDTQY
TRBV7-2	ASSLGSEAPSTDTQY
TRBV5-1	ASSLLGVGTQY
TRBV13	ASSLTGGRQETQY
TRBV29-1	SVEGQGANLAYEQY
TRBV7-2	ASSIGWVSPLH
TRBV10-2	ASSVIGSGSYEQY
TRBV6-2/TRBV6-3	ASSSQSSGLTYEQY
TRBV10-3	AISPDSYSPLH
TRBV7-9	ASRPAWSEKLF
TRBV5-1	ASSLGTSVYEQF
TRBV7-9	ASSSPTIPGRINEQF
TRBV29-1	SVFRTGLNTEAF
TRBV28	ASSLRIYEQF
TRBV6-2/TRBV6-3	ASSDPGTGQSQPQH
TRBV4-1	ASSQDEQFYEQY
TRBV5-6	ASSPDRFFYEQY
TRBV28	ASSSVDWEETQY
TRBV6-4	ASRPSGRTDMQY
TRBV20-1	SASGDRTEKLF
TRBV4-1	ASSQGGRGRRPGELF
TRBV27	ASSYWPRGEGRETQY
TRBV3-1	ANRPLAMPDTQY